These 6 T cell receptor beta chains share one sample of origin, sequenced in a study of regulatory T cells in long-lasting Graves disease. The time point was: newly diagnosed GD, antithyroid drugs for less than 3 months. PBMC-extracted RNA yielded the TCR library. Arm-PCR of CDR3 regions and iRepertoire HTBI primers were used to build TCR beta libraries. TCRdb passed the multiplex PCR reads through MiXCR, listing each CDR3 protein once. Altogether approximately 400,000 distinct CDR3 sequences are present, 15% being singletons, with the ten largest covering roughly 7.7%. These sequences were also reported in another study, on T cells in Graves' hyperthyroidism and ophthalmopathy.

Sequences were derived from peripheral blood mononuclear cells (PBMCs), sampled at new diagnosis, from a patient treated with antithyroid drugs. These receptors were obtained from a woman in her thirties or forties with Graves disease.

This clonotype was counted ten times or more. This sequence joins TRBV11-2 and TRBJ2-2, with D possibly matching TRBD1 (6 bases). V was trimmed by 0 bases and J by 6 bases, leaving 8 bases between them. The germline V gene encodes CDR1 SGHAT and CDR2 FQNNGV. The CDR3 sequence is 14 residues long. The DNA of the CDR3 is TGTGCCAGCAGCTTAGATACAGGGCCCGGGGAGCTGTTTTTT. Residues: CASSLDTGPGELFF.

This clonotype was detected many times. The V gene is TRBV9, the J gene TRBJ1-1; TRBD1 matches at 7 bases. This CDR3 comprises 14 residues. Trimming cost V 0 bases and J 1 base; bases outside gene matches: 0. Germline V gives CDR1 SGDLS, CDR2 YYNGEE. The CDR3 sequence is CASSVGDRNTEAFF. The CDR3 bases are TGTGCCAGCAGCGTAGGGGACAGGAACACTGAAGCTTTCTTT.

This clonotype has more than one count but fewer than ten. This chain joins TRBV20-1 and TRBJ2-7; the D is unclear. The CDR3 spans 16 residues. V dropped 0 bases and J dropped 2 bases, with 17 bases sitting between them. Germline CDR1 is DFQATT and CDR2 is SNEGSKA (reference sequence). As DNA, the CDR3 is TGCAGTGCTAGAGATTCTCACCGGGCCCAGGCCTACGAGCAGTACTTC. As protein: CSARDSHRAQAYEQYF.

V and J are TRBV4-3 and TRBJ2-7; D remains ambiguous. The germline V gene encodes CDR1 LGHNA and CDR2 YSLEER. The length of the CDR3 is 16 residues. V was shortened by 4 bases and J by 0 bases, with 16 bases between the two germline ends. CDR3 sequence reads: CASSPLLAPSSYEQYF. CDR3 coding DNA: TGCGCCAGCAGCCCCCTGTTAGCTCCTAGCTCCTACGAGCAGTACTTC.

This clonotype showed up many times. This may arise from a read error, as a much more abundant clone is one base away. The rearrangement uses TRBV11-2 and TRBJ2-3; 8 bases match TRBD2. The germline gives CDR1 SGHAT, CDR2 FQNNGV. This CDR3 is built from 15 residues. CDR3 sequence (DNA): TGTGCCAGCGGCTTAGCAGCGGGAGAAACAGATACGCAGTATTTT. Residues: CASGLAAGETDTQYF. Looking up the rest from reference TRBV11-2 and TRBJ2-3 gives the full variable domain: EAGVAQSPRYKIIEKRQSVAFWCNPISGHATLYWYQQILGQGPKLLIQFQNNGVVDDSQLPKDRFSAERLKGVDSTLKIQPAKLEDSAVYLCASGLAAGETDTQYFGPGTRLTVL.

With regard to this clonotype: The junction differs from germline at one of its ends, possibly a read error. V usage is TRBV30 and J usage is TRBJ2-2, with D unclear. The CDR3 totals 15 residues. The germline CDR1 and CDR2 sequences are GTSNPN and SVGIG (reference sequence). CDR3 loop: CVWSVRLGNTGELFF. DNA of the CDR3: TGTGTCTGGAGTGTTAGGTTGGGAAACACCGGGGAGCTGTTTTTT.